These T cell receptor beta chains were read from a single sample in a study of T-cell memory formation after mild COVID-19. MiXCR, applied by TCRdb to the 5' RACE reads, yields one record per CDR3 protein. The sample yields some 340,000 distinct CDR3 sequences, 10% to 15% seen once. Sequencing input: PBMCs or a T cell subset sorted from them (not recorded which). The receptors were gathered from a man between 18 and 35 years old who had mild COVID-19 (a few samples of this study predate the infection). Cell type and time point are not known. Each CDR3 is given without its conserved first and last residue. The D gene is left open where the match is weak. Clone sizes are given selectively: once, few, many, or a class where the clone is expanded.

clone size | V gene | D gene | CDR3 protein
- | TRBV7-9 | - | ASSHDRSSTDTQY
many | TRBV7-9 | - | ASSPYTGELF
few | TRBV7-9 | - | ASSLTGSDIQY
- | TRBV7-2 | - | ASSLGAGFDGNTIY
- | TRBV4-1 | TRBD1 | ASSRPAGQNSPLH
- | TRBV7-9 | - | ASSLGQLYTGELF
- | TRBV11-2 | - | ASSLVGIGYEQY
few | TRBV12-3/TRBV12-4 | - | ASSSPGRNLNEQF
few | TRBV12-3/TRBV12-4 | TRBD1 | ASRPGTGAEKLF
- | TRBV2 | - | ASAYSGELF
few | TRBV5-1 | - | ASSPPTSSYNEQF
- | TRBV28 | TRBD1 | ASTFRQGIEQF
many | TRBV7-2 | - | ASSLQSQPDTQY
few | TRBV7-2 | - | ASRTRRTALWT
- | TRBV2 | - | ASSPAALNTEAF
- | TRBV20-1 | - | SAREGNDSPLH
few | TRBV3-1 | - | ASSRETGQPQH
- | TRBV5-6 | TRBD2 | ASSLRSGGADTQY
- | TRBV6-5 | - | ASQGGGQPQH
- | TRBV4-3 | TRBD2 | ASSQDPDGRDIQY
few | TRBV4-1 | - | ASSQDGRWGLG
- | TRBV6-6 | TRBD1 | ASSGQGAGEQY
- | TRBV20-1 | - | SALRGNNSPLH
few | TRBV19 | - | ASSQGREQF
- | TRBV6-2/TRBV6-3 | TRBD1 | ASRETGFGTEAF
few | TRBV7-2 | - | ASSFEPNGQPQH
- | TRBV7-9 | TRBD2 | ASSIRTSGQETQY
few | TRBV5-1 | TRBD2 | ASSLDGLVFSGANVLT
few | TRBV5-4 | - | ASSFLGSDEQF